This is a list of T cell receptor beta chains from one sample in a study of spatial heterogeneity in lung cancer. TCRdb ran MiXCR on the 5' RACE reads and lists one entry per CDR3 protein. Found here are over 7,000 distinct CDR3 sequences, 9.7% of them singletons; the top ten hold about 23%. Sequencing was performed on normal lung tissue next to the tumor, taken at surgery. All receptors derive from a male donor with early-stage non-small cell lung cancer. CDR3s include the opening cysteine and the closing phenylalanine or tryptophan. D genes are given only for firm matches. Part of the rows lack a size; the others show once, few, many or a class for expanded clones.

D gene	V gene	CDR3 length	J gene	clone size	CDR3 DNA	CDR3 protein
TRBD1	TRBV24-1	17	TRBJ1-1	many	TGTGCCACCAGTGATTTCCGGGACAGGGGGCTGAACACTGAAGCTTTCTTT	CATSDFRDRGLNTEAFF
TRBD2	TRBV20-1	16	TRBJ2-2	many	TGCAGTGCTAGCGGGCCTCTAGCGGCGAACACCGGGGAGCTGTTTTTT	CSASGPLAANTGELFF
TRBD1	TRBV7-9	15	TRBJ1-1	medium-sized	TGTGCCAGCAGCTTAGAAAGGACAGGGGACACTGAAGCTTTCTTT	CASSLERTGDTEAFF
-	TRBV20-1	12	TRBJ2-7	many	TGCAGTGCTAGTGCGGCAGACTACGAGCAGTACTTC	CSASAADYEQYF
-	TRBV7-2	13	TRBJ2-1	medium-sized	TGTGCCAGCAGCTTAGAGCCCCTCAATGAGCAGTTCTTC	CASSLEPLNEQFF
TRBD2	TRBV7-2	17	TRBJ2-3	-	TGTGCCAGCAGCTTAGCTCCTAGCGGGGGGGGCACAGATACGCAGTATTTT	CASSLAPSGGGTDTQYF
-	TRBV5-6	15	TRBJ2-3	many	TGTGCCAGCAGCAGTCCGCGAGCCAGCACAGATACGCAGTATTTT	CASSSPRASTDTQYF
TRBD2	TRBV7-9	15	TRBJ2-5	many	TGTGCCAGCAGCTTTAGTGCTAGCGGGAGAGAGACCCAGTACTTC	CASSFSASGRETQYF
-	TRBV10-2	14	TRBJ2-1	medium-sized	TGCGCCAGCAGTGAGGGAACCACAATGAGAGGGCAGTTCTTC	CASSEGTTMRGQFF
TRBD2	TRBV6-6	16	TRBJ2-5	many	TGTGCCAGCAGTTACGGGACTAGCGGGGGCCAAGAGACCCAGTACTTC	CASSYGTSGGQETQYF
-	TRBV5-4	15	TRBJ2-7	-	TGTGCCAGCAGCTTGCACAGGCCCAATACCTACGAGCAGTACTTC	CASSLHRPNTYEQYF
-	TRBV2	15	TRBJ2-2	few	TGTGCCAGCAGGATGCGTTCGGGATTATCCGGGGAGCTGTTTTTT	CASRMRSGLSGELFF
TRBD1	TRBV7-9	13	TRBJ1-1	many	TGTGCCAGCAGCTTAGAGGGACAGGTGCCAGCTTTCTTT	CASSLEGQVPAFF
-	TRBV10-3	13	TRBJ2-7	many	TGTGCCATCAGTGAACCCCCAGGGCTCGAGCAGTACTTC	CAISEPPGLEQYF
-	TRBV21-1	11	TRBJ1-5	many	TGTGCCATACAGGGTTTCCAGCCCCAGCATTTT	CAIQGFQPQHF
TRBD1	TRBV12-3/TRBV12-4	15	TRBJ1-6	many	TGTGCCAGCAGTGGACAGGGGTCCTATAATTCACCCCTCCACTTT	CASSGQGSYNSPLHF
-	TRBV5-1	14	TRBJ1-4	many	TGCGCCAGCAGCTCGGACAGTACCGATGAAAAACTGTTTTTT	CASSSDSTDEKLFF
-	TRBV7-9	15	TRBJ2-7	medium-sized	TGTGCCAGCAGCTTAGGGAACGGGATCACCTACGAGCAGTACTTC	CASSLGNGITYEQYF
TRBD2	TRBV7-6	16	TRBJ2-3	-	TGTGCCAGCAGCTTAGCTCCTAGCGGGAGGGCAGATACGCAGTTTTTT	CASSLAPSGRADTQFF
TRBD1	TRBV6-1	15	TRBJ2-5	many	TGTGCCAGCAGTGTGGGACAGGCCTCTCCAGAGACCCAGTACTTC	CASSVGQASPETQYF
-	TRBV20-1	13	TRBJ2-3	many	TGCAGCCCGGCGGCACTAGCCACAGATACGCAGTATTTT	CSPAALATDTQYF
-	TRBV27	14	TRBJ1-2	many	TGTGCCAGCAGTAGACAGGCGCATAACTATGGCTACACCTTC	CASSRQAHNYGYTF
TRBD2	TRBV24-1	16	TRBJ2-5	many	TGTGCCACCAGTGATCCCACCGGGCCAGCGGGGGAGACCCAGTACTTC	CATSDPTGPAGETQYF
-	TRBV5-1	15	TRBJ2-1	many	TGCGCCAGCAGCTTAGGACAGCCATCCTACAATGAGCAGTTCTTC	CASSLGQPSYNEQFF
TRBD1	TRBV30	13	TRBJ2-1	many	TGTGCCTGCCGGGACAGGGGGCGGTATGAGCAGTTCTTC	CACRDRGRYEQFF
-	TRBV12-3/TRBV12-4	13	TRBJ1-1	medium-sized	TGTGCCAGCAGTTTAGGTCCGGGGACTGAAGCTTTCTTT	CASSLGPGTEAFF
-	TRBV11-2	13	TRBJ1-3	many	TGTGCCAGCAGCTTAGATTTACGAAACACCATATATTTT	CASSLDLRNTIYF
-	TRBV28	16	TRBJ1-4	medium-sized	TGTGCCAGCAGTTTTTCCGTCGGTCCTATTAATGAAAAACTGTTTTTT	CASSFSVGPINEKLFF
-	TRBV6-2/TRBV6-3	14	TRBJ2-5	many	TGTGCCAGCAGTCGGCCGCCTAGCGAAGAGACCCAGTACTTC	CASSRPPSEETQYF
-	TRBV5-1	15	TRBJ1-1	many	TGCGCCAGCAGCAGATCAGGGGAGGGTGGCACTGAAGCTTTCTTT	CASSRSGEGGTEAFF
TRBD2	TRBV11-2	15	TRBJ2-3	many	TGTGCCAGCAGCTCAAAGCGGGGCCGCACAGATACGCAGTATTTT	CASSSKRGRTDTQYF
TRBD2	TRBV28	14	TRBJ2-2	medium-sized	TGTGCCAGCAGTTGGCTAGCGGGGACGGGGGAGCTGTTTTTT	CASSWLAGTGELFF
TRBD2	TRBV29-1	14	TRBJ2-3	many	TGCAGCGTTGAACCTAGCGGGAGGGGGGATACGCAGTATTTT	CSVEPSGRGDTQYF
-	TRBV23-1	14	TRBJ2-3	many	TGCGCCAGCAGGGGACCCCGATCGGCAGATACGCAGTATTTT	CASRGPRSADTQYF
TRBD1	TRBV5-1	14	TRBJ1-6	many	TGCGCCAGCAGCTTACCGGGACAGAATTCACCCCTCCACTTT	CASSLPGQNSPLHF
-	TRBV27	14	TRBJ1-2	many	TGTGCCAGCTCGGCCCAGGGGCCTAACTATGGCTACACCTTC	CASSAQGPNYGYTF
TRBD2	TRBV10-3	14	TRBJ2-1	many	TGTGCCACAAGGACTAGCGGGCCTTACAATGAGCAGTTCTTC	CATRTSGPYNEQFF
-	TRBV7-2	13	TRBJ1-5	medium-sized	TGTGCCAGCAGCTTATCATGGAATCAGCCCCAGCATTTT	CASSLSWNQPQHF
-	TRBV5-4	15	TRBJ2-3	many	TGTGCCAGCAGCTTGCCTGAGATTGGGACAGATACGCAGTATTTT	CASSLPEIGTDTQYF
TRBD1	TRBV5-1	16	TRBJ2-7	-	TGCGCCAGCAGCTCCACGATCGGGACAGGGGGCTACGAGCAGTACTTC	CASSSTIGTGGYEQYF
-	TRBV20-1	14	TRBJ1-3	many	TGCAGTGCTAGAGACCCGAGCTCTGGAAACACCATATATTTT	CSARDPSSGNTIYF
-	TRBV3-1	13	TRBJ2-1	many	TGTGCCAGCAGCCCGGCAGGGTACGATGAGCAGTTCTTC	CASSPAGYDEQFF
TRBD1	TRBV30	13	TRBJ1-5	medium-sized	TGTGCCTGGAGGGGACAGCGCAATCAGCCCCAGCATTTT	CAWRGQRNQPQHF